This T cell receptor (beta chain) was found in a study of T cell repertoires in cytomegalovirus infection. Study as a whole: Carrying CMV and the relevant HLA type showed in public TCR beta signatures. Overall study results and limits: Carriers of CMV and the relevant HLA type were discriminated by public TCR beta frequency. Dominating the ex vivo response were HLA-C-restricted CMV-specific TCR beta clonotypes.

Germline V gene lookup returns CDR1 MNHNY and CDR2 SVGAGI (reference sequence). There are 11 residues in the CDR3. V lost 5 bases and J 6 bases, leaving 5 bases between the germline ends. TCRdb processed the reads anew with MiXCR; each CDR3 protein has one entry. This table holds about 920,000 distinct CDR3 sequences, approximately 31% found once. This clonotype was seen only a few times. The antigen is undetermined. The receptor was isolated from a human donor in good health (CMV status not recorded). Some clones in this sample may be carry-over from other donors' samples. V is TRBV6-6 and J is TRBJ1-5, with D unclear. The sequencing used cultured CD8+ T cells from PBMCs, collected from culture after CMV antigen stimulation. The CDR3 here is CASSGPQPQHF. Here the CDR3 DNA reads TGTGCCAGCAGTGGCCCTCAGCCCCAGCATTTT.